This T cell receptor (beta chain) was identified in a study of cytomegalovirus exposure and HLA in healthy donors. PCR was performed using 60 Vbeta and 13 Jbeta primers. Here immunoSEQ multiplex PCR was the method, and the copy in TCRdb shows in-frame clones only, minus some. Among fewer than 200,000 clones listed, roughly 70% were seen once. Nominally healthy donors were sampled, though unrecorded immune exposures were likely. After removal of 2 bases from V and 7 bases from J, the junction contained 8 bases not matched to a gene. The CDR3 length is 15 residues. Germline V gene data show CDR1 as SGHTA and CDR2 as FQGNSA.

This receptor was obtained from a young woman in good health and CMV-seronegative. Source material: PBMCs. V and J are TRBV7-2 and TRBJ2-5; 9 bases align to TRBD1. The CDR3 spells CASSLSGTGMGTQYF. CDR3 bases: TGTGCCAGCAGCTTATCGGGGACAGGGATGGGGACCCAGTACTTC.